Below are 12 T cell receptor beta chains sequenced from a single sample in a study of blood T cell repertoires in COVID-19. Libraries were prepared by immunoSEQ multiplex PCR; TCRdb keeps only in-frame clonotypes and omits some of them. The sample holds under 250,000 clones; 80% to 95% are singletons and the top ten take over 0.75%. The specimen sequenced was peripheral blood. All receptors come from a man aged 55 to 70 with COVID-19, enrolled during active disease.

The chain has TRBV7-2 and TRBJ1-4, with a tentative D call TRBD1 (5 bases). The CDR3 is 17 amino acids. Trimming took 1 base from V and 5 from J, leaving 17 bases between them. CDR1 and CDR2 (germline): SGHTA, FQGNSA. CDR3 protein: CASSLVSRGTRNEKLFF. The CDR3 nucleotides read TGTGCCAGCAGCTTAGTTAGTCGCGGGACGAGAAATGAAAAACTGTTTTTT. The variable domain in full, completed from reference TRBV7-2 and TRBJ1-4, reads GAGVSQSPSNKVTEKGKDVELRCDPISGHTALYWYRQSLGQGLEFLIYFQGNSAPDKSGLPSDRFSAERTGGSVSTLTIQRTQQEDSAVYLCASSLVSRGTRNEKLFFGSGTQLSVL.

The chain is built from TRBV5-1 and TRBJ1-2; 7 nucleotides align to TRBD1. Germline CDR1 SGHRS, CDR2 YFSETQ. The V and J ends lost 10 bases and 1 base, in that order; junction bases with no gene match: 7. CDR3 length: 13 amino acids. The CDR3 DNA reads as TGCGCCTCCAAGGGGGCAGGTAACTATGGCTACACCTTC. Encoded protein: CASKGAGNYGYTF.

The V gene is TRBV12-2, the J gene TRBJ2-2; the D call of TRBD2 is as the table states it, not checked on the DNA. TRBV12-2 is marked as a pseudogene. This CDR3 is 20 amino acids long. This CDR3 is CASRLAPTGTSGSNDGELFF. In DNA, the CDR3 is TGTGCAAGTCGCTTAGCGCCGACCGGGACTAGCGGGAGTAACGACGGGGAGCTGTTTTTT.

A single count supports this clone. This chain links TRBV5-1 with TRBJ1-1; D is possibly TRBD1 (5 bases). Trimming stripped 4 bases from V and 3 bases from J, with 16 bases between. CDR1 and CDR2 (germline): SGHRS, YFSETQ. This CDR3 has 15 amino acids. The CDR3 here is CASSLGGQGYTEAFF. CDR3 nucleotide sequence: TGCGCCAGCAGCCTCGGGGGTCAAGGGTACACTGAAGCTTTCTTT.

The chain employs TRBV7-2 and TRBJ1-6, with D possibly TRBD1 on 6 matching bases. The CDR3 has 16 amino acids. V was clipped by 1 base and J by 7 bases, with 14 bases between them. Per germline, CDR1 SGHTA and CDR2 FQGNSA. CDR3 amino acids: CASSLVKGVKNSPLHF. The CDR3 DNA reads TGTGCCAGCAGCTTAGTTAAGGGGGTAAAGAATTCACCCCTCCACTTT.

In its sample, this clone was seen once. This chain's CDR3 is CASSMGLAGVTDTQYF. Written as DNA, the CDR3 is TGTGCCAGCAGCATGGGACTAGCGGGAGTCACAGATACGCAGTATTTT. The rearrangement joins TRBV7-2 to TRBJ2-3; 14 bases line up with TRBD2. Germline CDR1 and CDR2: SGHTA and FQGNSA. CDR3 length: 16 residues. Trimming took 5 bases from V and 2 from J; bases not matched to a gene: 3.

This clone was recorded once. The V gene is TRBV6-1, the J gene TRBJ1-2; D possibly corresponds to TRBD1 (5 bases). Trimming took off 1 base at V and 10 bases at J, with 13 bases between the two ends. This CDR3 contains 13 residues. CDR1 MNHNS and CDR2 SASEGT come from the germline V gene. Here the CDR3 DNA reads TGTGCCAGCAGTGAAGAGTGGGGCGCAGACTACACCTTC. Amino acids: CASSEEWGADYTF.

J is TRBJ1-6 and V is TRBV6-2 or TRBV6-3, with TRBD1 as a possible D gene (5 bases). The V and J ends lost 7 bases and 9 bases respectively, with 16 bases between them. The CDR3 consists of 14 residues. Germline lookup yields CDR1 MNHEY and CDR2 SVGEGT. The CDR3 region has the DNA TGTGCCAGCAACCCTTCGGGGAGGGGTTCACCCCTCCACTTT. Translated: CASNPSGRGSPLHF.

This chain uses TRBV5-4 with TRBJ2-2; TRBD2 matches at 11 bases. Germline CDR1 is SGHNT and CDR2 is YYREEE (reference sequence). The J segment lost 6 bases and the V segment lost 2 bases, leaving 9 bases of the junction unmatched. The CDR3 loop spans 17 amino acids. The CDR3 coding sequence is TGTGCCAGCAGCTTAGGGGGTAGCGGGAGGGGTGCCGGGGAGCTGTTTTTT. Translated, it gives CASSLGGSGRGAGELFF.

A single count supports this clone. This chain uses TRBV5-1 with TRBJ2-2; a possible D gene is TRBD1 (5 bases). The CDR3 length is 15 residues. V lost 4 bases and J 4 bases, leaving 14 bases between the germline ends. Looked up from germline, CDR1 is SGHRS and CDR2 is YFSETQ. DNA of the CDR3: TGCGCCAGCAGCGAACAGGACACAGCCACCGGGGAGCTGTTTTTT. Protein product: CASSEQDTATGELFF.

The chain joins TRBV5-1 to TRBJ2-5; tentatively, D is TRBD2 (6 bases). Germline V gene sequence: CDR1 SGHRS, CDR2 YFSETQ. V lost 0 bases, J lost 5 bases, and 14 bases lay in between. The CDR3 is 15 amino acids. In DNA, the CDR3 is TGCGCCAGCAGCTTGGGGTCCGGGGGTAGTGAGACCCAGTACTTC. Its translation: CASSLGSGGSETQYF.

In this sample, this clone turned up a few times. The chain combines TRBV15 with TRBJ1-5, with a possible D match to TRBD1 (6 bases). Germline CDR1 is LNHNV and CDR2 is YYDKDF (reference sequence). The CDR3 totals 15 residues. V was pared by 0 bases and J by 2 bases, with 8 bases between. The CDR3 protein is CATSRDPGGNQPQHF. The CDR3 nucleotides are TGTGCCACCAGCAGAGACCCAGGGGGCAATCAGCCCCAGCATTTT.